This TCR beta chain was observed in a study of blood T cell repertoires in COVID-19. About the study: The analysed material was cDNA or gDNA that came from T cells, B-cell-depleted T cells, or PBMCs.

Original data processing: Using reference gene primer amplification, nucleated cell counts were estimated. Assay used: immunoSEQ multiplex PCR; TCRdb lists only in-frame clones, some missing. The DNA gave D and trimming, while V, J and clone size come from that table. The sample includes 200,000 to 300,000 clones, 81% of them seen just once. V shed 0 bases and J 0 bases; nucleotides not matched to a gene: 3. CDR1 SGHRS and CDR2 YFSETQ come from the germline V gene. CDR3 length: 16 amino acids. The clonotype originates from an elderly woman with acute or convalescent COVID-19. The V and J genes are TRBV5-1 and TRBJ1-3; 7 positions match TRBD1. The sequenced sample was peripheral blood. The CDR3 region is CASSLAGQLSGNTIYF. The CDR3 DNA reads as TGCGCCAGCAGCTTGGCGGGACAGCTCTCTGGAAACACCATATATTTT.